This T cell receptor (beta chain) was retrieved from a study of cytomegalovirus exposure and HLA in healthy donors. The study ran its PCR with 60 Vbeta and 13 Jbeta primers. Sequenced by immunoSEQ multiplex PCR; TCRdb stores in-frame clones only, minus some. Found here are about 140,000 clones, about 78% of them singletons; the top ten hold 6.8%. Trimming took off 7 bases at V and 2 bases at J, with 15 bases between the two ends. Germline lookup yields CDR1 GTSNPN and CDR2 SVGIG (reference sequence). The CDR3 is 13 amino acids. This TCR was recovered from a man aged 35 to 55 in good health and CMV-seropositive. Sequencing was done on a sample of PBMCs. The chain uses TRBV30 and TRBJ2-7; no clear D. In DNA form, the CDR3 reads TGTGCCTTAGAGCGATCCGGAACCTACGAGCAGTACTTC. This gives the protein CALERSGTYEQYF.